This passage covers 2 T cell receptor beta chains from one sample sequenced in a study of T cells expressing NK-cell markers. No DNA is given; TCRdb re-called the 5' RACE reads and lists each CDR3 protein once. The sample's table shows about 540,000 distinct CDR3 sequences. The sequenced sample was blood T cells: a sorted CD56 or NKG2C T cell subset, CD4+ or CD8+ T cells, or bulk PBMC T cells (not recorded which). The receptors shown here come from a young man in good health.

This chain joins TRBV27 and TRBJ2-2; no DNA is available, so the TRBD1 call from TCRdb remains unchecked. The CDR3 totals 16 residues. From germline, CDR1 is MNHEY and CDR2 SMNVEV (reference sequence). CDR3 loop: CASSLIGQGYGGELFF.

V is TRBV18 and J is TRBJ1-4; TCRdb outputs TRBD1, but without DNA this stays unchecked. Germline CDR1 and CDR2: KGHSH and LQKENI. The CDR3 runs to 17 residues. The CDR3 sequence: CASSPEPARVAPEKLFF.